Listed below are T cell receptor beta chains from one sample, sequenced in a study of T-cell memory formation after mild COVID-19. TCRdb fed the 5' RACE reads into MiXCR, producing one record per CDR3 protein. The table lists hundreds of thousands of distinct CDR3 sequences, about a fifth of them singletons, with around 13% in the top ten. The specimen was PBMCs or a T cell subset sorted from them (not recorded which). These TCRs come from an adult woman who had mild COVID-19 (a few samples of this study predate the infection). Cell type and time point are not known. CDR3s include the opening cysteine and the closing phenylalanine or tryptophan. D genes are given only for firm matches. Size values are once, few and many counts, or a class for expanded clones, and some rows have none.

CDR3 length	clone size	D gene	J gene	V gene	CDR3 DNA	CDR3 protein
16	-	-	TRBJ1-5	TRBV27	TGTGCCAGCAGAAAATACGGGACATCCGATAACCAGCCCCAGCATTTT	CASRKYGTSDNQPQHF
14	many	-	TRBJ1-3	TRBV12-3/TRBV12-4	TGCGCCAGCAGCTTAGGTAGCTCTGGAAACACCATATATTTT	CASSLGSSGNTIYF
11	-	-	TRBJ2-7	TRBV7-8	TGTGCCAGCAGCTTACCGGGAGTGTCGTACTTC	CASSLPGVSYF
13	-	TRBD1	TRBJ2-7	TRBV7-9	TGTGCCAGCAGCCGACAGGGTCGCTACGAGCAGTACTTC	CASSRQGRYEQYF
15	-	TRBD1	TRBJ1-1	TRBV4-1	TGCGCCAGCAGCCAGGGACAGGGGACGAACACTGAAGCTTTCTTT	CASSQGQGTNTEAFF
17	few	-	TRBJ2-2	TRBV25-1	TGTGCCAGCAGTCCCCCTTCGGGCAGAGCGAACACCGGGGAGCTGTTTTTT	CASSPPSGRANTGELFF
15	few	-	TRBJ1-1	TRBV5-1	TGCGCCAGCAGCTTGCTGCAGGGTATGAACACTGAAGCTTTCTTT	CASSLLQGMNTEAFF
15	few	TRBD2	TRBJ2-7	TRBV20-1	TGCAGTGCTCCCGCCACGGGGACTAGCGGATACGAGCAGTACTTC	CSAPATGTSGYEQYF
13	few	-	TRBJ1-1	TRBV29-1	TGCAGCGTTGAAGTAGGGGTGAACACTGAAGCTTTCTTT	CSVEVGVNTEAFF
16	few	-	TRBJ2-2	TRBV24-1	TGTGCCACCAGTGCCGCGGGACAGCCGAACACCGGGGAGCTGTTTTTT	CATSAAGQPNTGELFF
14	-	TRBD1	TRBJ1-2	TRBV19	TGTGCCACCTCAAAGGACAGGGCCCACTATGGCTACACCTTC	CATSKDRAHYGYTF
16	-	-	TRBJ1-2	TRBV4-2	TGTGCCAGCAGCCAAGACGCAATGGGGGATGTTTATGGCTACACCTTC	CASSQDAMGDVYGYTF
15	-	TRBD1	TRBJ1-2	TRBV9	TGTGCCAGCAGCGTTGACAGGGGGAGTAACTATGGCTACACCTTC	CASSVDRGSNYGYTF
15	few	TRBD1	TRBJ2-7	TRBV7-6	TGTGCCAGCAGCCGGGACAGGGGGCTTAATAGCGAGCAGTACTTC	CASSRDRGLNSEQYF
18	many	-	TRBJ2-3	TRBV7-8	TGTGCCAGCAGCTTAGTCTTCGACAGCTCGACTAGCACAGATACGCAGTATTTT	CASSLVFDSSTSTDTQYF
13	-	-	TRBJ1-5	TRBV7-3	TGTGCCAGCAGCTTGGAAAGCAATCAGCCCCAGCATTTT	CASSLESNQPQHF
13	few	TRBD1	TRBJ2-5	TRBV27	TGTGCCACCAGTAAACAGGGGCAAGAGACCCAGTACTTC	CATSKQGQETQYF
13	-	-	TRBJ2-2	TRBV18	TGTGCCAGCTCACCACCCGTGACCGGGGAGCTGTTTTTT	CASSPPVTGELFF
15	-	TRBD1	TRBJ2-1	TRBV10-3	TGTGCCATCAGTGAGGAGGACAGGAATTACAATGAGCAGTTCTTC	CAISEEDRNYNEQFF
15	-	TRBD2	TRBJ2-7	TRBV9	TGTGCCAGCAGCTCCCCCCACCGGGGACTATTCGAGCAGTACTTC	CASSSPHRGLFEQYF
16	few	TRBD1	TRBJ2-1	TRBV7-6	TGTGCCAGCAGCCCTGTGTCGGGACAGTCATACAATGAGCAGTTCTTC	CASSPVSGQSYNEQFF
14	few	-	TRBJ1-1	TRBV10-3	TGTGCCATCAGTGAGTCCCCGGGGTTTCGGGGAGCTTTCTTT	CAISESPGFRGAFF